The count of the clone carrying this T cell receptor (beta chain) is one. The record originates from a study of cytomegalovirus exposure and HLA in healthy donors. Germline V gives CDR1 MGHRA, CDR2 YSYEKL. The CDR3 is 17 residues long. Between the trimmed V and J ends, which lost 0 bases and 0 bases, there was a span of 9 bases. A multiplex PCR was run with 60 Vbeta primers and 13 Jbeta primers. Sequencing used immunoSEQ multiplex PCR; TCRdb keeps in-frame clones, though not all of them. The table lists under 200,000 clones, about three quarters of them singletons, with roughly 3% in the top ten. This TCR was recovered from a female donor in good health and CMV-seronegative. Sequenced sample: PBMCs. The chain uses TRBV4-1 and TRBJ2-6; D might be TRBD2 (5 bases). This CDR3 is CASSQEWETSGANVLTF. As DNA, the CDR3 is TGCGCCAGCAGCCAAGAATGGGAGACCTCTGGGGCCAACGTCCTGACTTTC.